Following are 13 T cell receptor beta chains from one sample sequenced in a study of T cell clones after liver transplantation. Produced via immunoSEQ multiplex PCR; TCRdb's table is partial and in-frame only. The sample contains 45,000 to 60,000 clones, roughly three quarters of which appear only once. The sample was CD4+ T cells from blood, taken at the 22-month timepoint. These receptors were taken from a human patient who received a liver transplant. Certain T cells may be donor cells from the graft.

The V call is TRBV19, the J call TRBJ2-7; a weak D match, TRBD2 (5 bases). Germline V gene sequence: CDR1 LNHDA, CDR2 SQIVND (reference sequence). The CDR3 has 14 residues. Between the trimmed V and J ends, which lost 3 bases and 1 base, there was a span of 10 bases. DNA of the CDR3: TGTGCCAGTAGTATGAGGGTAGAGTCCTACGAGCAGTACTTC. Its translation: CASSMRVESYEQYF. The full variable domain, completed using reference TRBV19 and TRBJ2-7, is DGGITQSPKYLFRKEGQNVTLSCEQNLNHDAMYWYRQDPGQGLRLIYYSQIVNDFQKGDIAEGYSVSREKKESFPLTVTSAQKNPTAFYLCASSMRVESYEQYFGPGTRLTVT.

The chain joins TRBV5-1 to TRBJ2-7; perhaps TRBD2 as D (7 bases). Germline V gene lookup returns CDR1 SGHRS and CDR2 YFSETQ. The V and J ends lost 0 bases and 3 bases respectively, with 16 bases between them. The CDR3 extends over 16 amino acids. CDR3 sequence: CASSLGGAGAFYEQYF. CDR3 coding DNA: TGCGCCAGCAGCTTGGGTGGGGCGGGGGCCTTCTACGAGCAGTACTTC.

As DNA, the CDR3 is TGTGCCAGCAGTTTAAGCCGGTACAATGAGCAGTTCTTC. Protein sequence: CASSLSRYNEQFF. The V call is TRBV28, the J call TRBJ2-1; D gene unclear. Germline assignment: CDR1 MDHEN and CDR2 SYDVKM. This CDR3 comprises 13 residues. Trimming took off 2 bases at V and 4 bases at J, with 6 bases between the two ends.

The chain is built from TRBV7-8 and TRBJ1-6; a weak D match, TRBD1 (6 bases). Germline V gives CDR1 SGHVS, CDR2 FQNEAQ. The ends were cut back, 7 bases at V and 5 bases at J, with 18 bases in the middle. This CDR3 has 16 residues. The CDR3 DNA follows: TGTGCCAGCACCCTTGAAATGGGGGGGCATAATTCACCCCTCCACTTT. As protein: CASTLEMGGHNSPLHF.

The chain is built from TRBV9 and TRBJ2-1, with 9 bases aligning to TRBD2. The germline V gene encodes CDR1 SGDLS and CDR2 YYNGEE. V dropped 3 bases and J dropped 4; count of bases not matched to a gene: 5. The CDR3 is 15 amino acids. The CDR3, as DNA: TGTGCCAGCAGCGCCCGGACTAGCGAGTACAATGAGCAGTTCTTC. As protein: CASSARTSEYNEQFF.

V gene TRBV28 combines with J gene TRBJ2-7, with 7 nucleotides matching TRBD1. The CDR3 spans 14 residues. The J segment lost 6 bases and the V segment lost 6 bases, leaving 11 bases of the junction unmatched. Germline assignment: CDR1 MDHEN and CDR2 SYDVKM. DNA of the CDR3: TGTGCCAGCAGCCCCGGACAGGTTCTCGGCGAGCAGTACTTC. Translation gives CASSPGQVLGEQYF.

This chain links TRBV27 with TRBJ2-1, with D possibly being TRBD2 (7 bases). There are 16 residues in the CDR3. V shed 5 bases and J shed 10 bases, with 24 bases lying between them. CDR1 is MNHEY and CDR2 is SMNVEV in the germline V gene (reference sequence). The CDR3 sequence: CASSPSAPGGRREQFF. For the CDR3, the DNA is TGTGCCAGCAGTCCCTCGGCGCCGGGGGGCCGGAGGGAGCAGTTCTTC.

Only one count was recorded for this clone. The rearrangement uses TRBV7-2 and TRBJ2-7; TRBD1 matches 7 bases. CDR1 and CDR2 from the germline V gene are SGHTA and FQGNSA. The CDR3 has 15 amino acids. Unmatched junction bases numbered 10, after V lost 1 base and J lost 7 bases. CDR3 bases: TGTGCCAGCAGCTTAGGGGGGACAGCCTCTGGGGAGCAGTACTTC. Encoded protein: CASSLGGTASGEQYF.

The chain's CDR3 is CASTLGRGLSYNEQFF. Here the CDR3 DNA reads TGTGCCAGCACTTTAGGCAGGGGGCTCTCCTACAATGAGCAGTTCTTC. The chain has TRBV5-6 and TRBJ2-1; 8 bases fit TRBD1. Germline V gene sequence: CDR1 SGHDT, CDR2 YYEEEE. V was clipped by 6 bases and J by 0 bases; unmatched bases: 8. The CDR3 loop spans 16 amino acids.

The J gene is TRBJ1-1, the V gene TRBV4-1; a weak D match, TRBD1 (5 bases). Germline CDR1 and CDR2: MGHRA and YSYEKL. V dropped 8 bases and J dropped 0 bases, with 19 bases sitting between them. This CDR3 contains 16 residues. CDR3 nucleotide sequence: TGCGCCAGCGCCTCTGCACAGGTAACAATGAACACTGAAGCTTTCTTT. It codes for CASASAQVTMNTEAFF.

The CDR3 DNA follows: TGTGCCTGGAGCCGGGACAGTGGAAACACCATATATTTT. Translating gives CAWSRDSGNTIYF. This chain connects TRBV30 to TRBJ1-3, with TRBD1 matching over 7 bases. Germline V lookup: CDR1 GTSNPN, CDR2 SVGIG (reference sequence). The CDR3 consists of 13 residues. Unmatched junction bases numbered 2, after V lost 3 bases and J lost 3 bases.

The chain links TRBV11-2 to TRBJ2-4; tentatively, D is TRBD2 (6 bases). Trimming pared 4 bases from V and 16 bases from J, leaving 20 bases between. CDR3 length: 13 residues. Germline V gives CDR1 SGHAT, CDR2 FQNNGV. The CDR3 region has the DNA TGTGCCAGCAGCTCGCCTCGCGGGGTCCATGTATACTTC. Translating it yields CASSSPRGVHVYF.

This clone was seen a handful of times. The chain recombines TRBV11-2 with TRBJ2-1; tentatively, D is TRBD1 (6 bases). The CDR3 covers 15 residues. From germline, CDR1 is SGHAT and CDR2 FQNNGV. With 5 bases removed from V and 0 bases from J, the gap between germline ends came to 11 bases. The CDR3 reads CASSGGLSSYNEQFF. DNA of the CDR3: TGTGCCAGCAGCGGGGGCCTGAGCTCCTACAATGAGCAGTTCTTC. Combining the CDR3 with reference TRBV11-2 and TRBJ2-1 gives the whole variable domain EAGVAQSPRYKIIEKRQSVAFWCNPISGHATLYWYQQILGQGPKLLIQFQNNGVVDDSQLPKDRFSAERLKGVDSTLKIQPAKLEDSAVYLCASSGGLSSYNEQFFGPGTRLTVL.